The sample holds one count of the clone carrying this T cell receptor (beta chain). Authors' methods: Amplification of reference gene primers provided the estimated nucleated cell counts. The data were produced by immunoSEQ multiplex PCR, yet TCRdb's version contains in-frame clones alone and is incomplete. D and trimming were read from the DNA, whereas the V and J calls and clone size are those reported in that table. The sample has about 50,000 clones; approximately 84% are singletons. The source of the sample is a study of blood T cell repertoires in COVID-19. Study overall: There were acute and convalescent COVID-19 samples, and they came from the United States, Italy and Spain. Sources were T cells, B-cell-depleted T cells, or PBMCs; the material itself was cDNA or gDNA.

Germline values: CDR1 WSHSY, CDR2 SAAADI. V was trimmed by 0 bases and J by 9 bases, leaving 9 bases between them. CDR3 length: 13 residues. The receptor was isolated from a man aged 55 to 69 with acute or convalescent COVID-19. Material: peripheral blood. This chain uses TRBV10-2 with TRBJ2-1; D remains ambiguous. The CDR3 spells CASSESEVTEQFF. CDR3 sequence (DNA): TGCGCCAGCAGTGAGTCTGAGGTAACTGAGCAGTTCTTC.